Below are 26 T cell receptor beta chains sequenced from a single sample in a study of T cell repertoires in cytomegalovirus infection. TCRdb itself ran the reads through MiXCR, one entry per CDR3 protein. The data show 600,000 to 700,000 distinct CDR3 sequences, around 31% seen once. Their antigens remain unidentified. The specimen was cultured PBMCs, collected from culture after CMV antigen stimulation. These receptors came from a human donor in good health (CMV status not recorded). Some clones in this sample may be carry-over from other donors' samples.

The chain joins TRBV11-2 to TRBJ2-7; 11 bases match TRBD2. Losses at the gene ends were 5 bases for V and 1 base for J; bases not matched to a gene: 10. Germline-derived CDR1 and CDR2 are SGHAT and FQNNGV. This CDR3 has 17 residues. CDR3 nucleotide sequence: TGTGCCAGCAGCCAAGCGTATAGCGGGAGGGGGTCCTACGAGCAGTACTTC. As protein: CASSQAYSGRGSYEQYF.

This CDR3 is CASSLRIISTDTQYF. The CDR3 bases are TGTGCCAGCAGTTTACGGATCATCAGCACAGATACGCAGTATTTT. The chain couples TRBV28 to TRBJ2-3; no definite D call. The CDR3 runs 15 residues. Trimming removed 2 bases from V and 0 bases from J, with 9 bases in between. CDR1 is MDHEN, CDR2 SYDVKM, per germline.

The rearrangement uses TRBV19 and TRBJ2-1; possible D gene TRBD2, 5 bases. V lost 7 bases to trimming and J lost 2 bases, with 12 bases between them. The length of the CDR3 is 14 residues. Germline lookup yields CDR1 LNHDA and CDR2 SQIVND (reference sequence). CDR3 in DNA: TGTGCCAGTAAGGAGACTAACACCTACAATGAGCAGTTCTTC. This translates into CASKETNTYNEQFF.

This clonotype was detected once. One junction end disagrees with the germline gene, perhaps due to a read error. V gene TRBV12-5 combines with J gene TRBJ1-2; possibly TRBD1 for D (5 bases). The CDR3 consists of 16 residues. From germline, CDR1 is LGHNT and CDR2 FRNRAP. Written as DNA, the CDR3 is TGTGCTAGTGGTTATTCGGAGGGGATTCTAAACTATGGCAACACCTTC. Its translation is CASGYSEGILNYGNTF.

The gene calls are TRBV7-2 and TRBJ2-5, with no clear D. The CDR3 sequence is 14 residues long. The germline V gene encodes CDR1 SGHTA and CDR2 FQGNSA. Trimming stripped 4 bases from V and 0 bases from J, with 9 bases between. In DNA, the CDR3 is TGTGCCAGCAGCTCACTCTACAACCAAGAGACCCAGTACTTC. Amino acid sequence: CASSSLYNQETQYF.

This clonotype was observed a few times. The chain joins TRBV7-6 to TRBJ2-7; D may be TRBD1 (5 bases). Germline V gene sequence: CDR1 SGHVS, CDR2 FNYEAQ. The V end was cut by 1 base, the J end by 0 bases, with 10 bases between. This CDR3 region has 15 residues. The CDR3 coding sequence is TGTGCCAGCAGCTTAGAGGGGCGCGGCTCCTACGAGCAGTACTTC. Protein product: CASSLEGRGSYEQYF.

This clonotype was seen a handful of times. The genes are TRBV4-1 and TRBJ2-5; D gene unclear. Germline CDR1 and CDR2: MGHRA and YSYEKL. This CDR3 comprises 14 residues. Trimming pared 0 bases from V and 4 bases from J, leaving 9 bases between. In DNA, the CDR3 is TGCGCCAGCAGCCAAGATCTCCGAGGAGAGACCCAGTACTTC. Amino acids: CASSQDLRGETQYF.

At least ten counts were recorded for this clonotype. CDR3 in amino acids: CASSPSGGIPIEQFF. For the CDR3, the DNA is TGTGCCAGCAGCCCTAGCGGGGGTATCCCCATCGAGCAGTTCTTC. The rearrangement joins TRBV12-3 or TRBV12-4 to TRBJ2-1; 10 bases are shared with TRBD2. With 6 bases clipped from V and 10 bases from J, the junction kept 12 bases outside the gene matches. The CDR3 consists of 15 residues.

This clonotype was observed a handful of times. This chain links TRBV19 with TRBJ2-1; 10 bases line up with TRBD2. The CDR3 spans 16 residues. Germline loops: CDR1 LNHDA, CDR2 SQIVND (reference sequence). Trimming cost V 3 bases and J 6 bases; bases outside gene matches: 8. Here the CDR3 reads CASSMGRLAGFNEQFF. CDR3 nucleotide sequence: TGTGCCAGTAGTATGGGGAGACTAGCGGGCTTCAATGAGCAGTTCTTC. Supplemented by reference TRBV19 and TRBJ2-1, the full variable domain reads DGGITQSPKYLFRKEGQNVTLSCEQNLNHDAMYWYRQDPGQGLRLIYYSQIVNDFQKGDIAEGYSVSREKKESFPLTVTSAQKNPTAFYLCASSMGRLAGFNEQFFGPGTRLTVL.

This clonotype appeared a single time. The DNA of the CDR3 is TGCAGTGCTTCCCACATGGGGGGTAGGGAAACCCAGTACTTC. Its protein is CSASHMGGRETQYF. The chain has TRBV20-1 and TRBJ2-5; TRBD2 is a possible D gene (6 bases). The CDR3 loop spans 14 amino acids. The germline CDR1 and CDR2 sequences are DFQATT and SNEGSKA (reference sequence). V was shortened by 5 bases and J by 8 bases, with 21 bases between the two germline ends.

This clonotype appeared a few times. The rearrangement links TRBV7-2 to TRBJ2-3, with D uncertain. Trimming took 2 bases from V and 11 from J, leaving 11 bases between them. Per the germline V gene, CDR1 is SGHTA and CDR2 is FQGNSA. The CDR3 sequence is 12 residues long. The CDR3 loop reads CASSLNDIGQYF. Written as DNA, the CDR3 is TGTGCCAGCAGCTTAAACGATATTGGGCAGTATTTT.

This sequence joins TRBV6-1 and TRBJ1-6, with D perhaps TRBD1 (6 bases). V dropped 6 bases and J dropped 7 bases, with 19 bases sitting between them. The CDR3 sequence is 16 residues long. Germline CDR1 and CDR2: MNHNS and SASEGT. CDR3 nucleotides: TGTGCCAGCAGCTATACCCCCGGGACAAGAAATTCACCCCTCCACTTT. Protein product: CASSYTPGTRNSPLHF.

The chain recombines TRBV12-3 or TRBV12-4 with TRBJ1-2; D is possibly TRBD1 (5 bases). Trimming shortened V by 6 bases and J by 13 bases, and 15 bases separated the two germline ends. The CDR3 runs to 11 residues. CDR3 residues: CASSKDGTATF. In DNA form, the CDR3 reads TGTGCCAGCAGCAAAGACGGGACCGCCACCTTC.

This chain uses TRBV6-6 with TRBJ1-3; the D gene is possibly TRBD1 (6 bases). Germline CDR1 reads MNHNY; CDR2 reads SVGAGI (reference sequence). Trimming took 2 bases from V and 0 from J, leaving 8 bases between them. The CDR3 length is 15 residues. The CDR3 sequence is CASSYLDSSGNTIYF. Here the CDR3 DNA reads TGTGCCAGCAGTTACCTGGACAGCTCTGGAAACACCATATATTTT.

The table lists this clonotype with a few counts. The V and J genes are TRBV7-6 and TRBJ2-1, with 10 bases identical to TRBD2. Germline loops: CDR1 SGHVS, CDR2 FNYEAQ. J gave up 5 bases and V 7 bases, and 11 bases lay outside the gene matches. CDR3 length: 16 amino acids. CDR3 in amino acids: CASTMMGTSADNEQFF. The CDR3 coding sequence is TGTGCCAGCACAATGATGGGGACTAGCGCTGACAATGAGCAGTTCTTC.

This rearrangement joins TRBV12-5 to TRBJ2-3; D unresolved. This CDR3 is built from 12 residues. Per germline, CDR1 LGHNT and CDR2 FRNRAP. Trimming removed 5 bases at V and 6 bases at J, with 9 bases between. The CDR3 spells CASGPRVDTQYF. For the CDR3, the DNA is TGTGCTAGTGGTCCCAGAGTCGATACGCAGTATTTT.

There are many counts of this clonotype. CDR3 DNA sequence: TGTGCCAGCAGTTTGGAGACGTCAAAACTGTTTTTT. Amino acid sequence: CASSLETSKLFF. The rearrangement links TRBV12-3 or TRBV12-4 to TRBJ1-4; D remains ambiguous. The CDR3 has 12 amino acids. Trimming stripped 3 bases from V and 10 bases from J, with 9 bases between.

V gene TRBV6-2 or TRBV6-3 combines with J gene TRBJ2-1; 12 nucleotides align to TRBD2. Germline V gives CDR1 MNHEY, CDR2 SVGEGT. V lost 6 bases to trimming and J lost 6 bases; unmatched junction nucleotides: 6. This CDR3 has 15 amino acids. CDR3 DNA sequence: TGTGCCAGCAGATCGACTAGCGGGAGTTTCAATGAGCAGTTCTTC. It specifies CASRSTSGSFNEQFF.

This clonotype was observed a handful of times. The rearrangement links TRBV2 to TRBJ2-7; possibly TRBD1 for D (6 bases). Germline values: CDR1 SNHLY, CDR2 FYNNEI. Trimming removed 10 bases from V and 0 bases from J, with 16 bases in between. CDR3 length: 14 amino acids. CDR3 in DNA: TGTGCCACCCGGCCACAGGGATACTCCTACGAGCAGTACTTC. Translating gives CATRPQGYSYEQYF.

The V gene is TRBV27, the J gene TRBJ2-5; D call uncertain. The CDR3 extends over 14 amino acids. Trimming pared 5 bases from V and 5 bases from J, leaving 15 bases between. CDR1 and CDR2 (germline): MNHEY, SMNVEV (reference sequence). DNA of the CDR3: TGTGCCAGCAGTCCGAAACCGAGTGGGGAGACCCAGTACTTC. Translating gives CASSPKPSGETQYF.

The chain has TRBV4-2 and TRBJ2-5; 7 nucleotides agree with TRBD2. The CDR3 totals 15 residues. Per the germline V gene, CDR1 is LGHNA and CDR2 is YNFKEQ. Unmatched junction bases numbered 5, after V lost 4 bases and J lost 0 bases. CDR3 nucleotides: TGTGCCAGCAGCCGAAATCTAGCGGACCAAGAGACCCAGTACTTC. The encoded protein is CASSRNLADQETQYF.

This clonotype was recorded at least ten times. The rearrangement uses TRBV7-6 and TRBJ2-5, with 15 bases fitting TRBD2. The CDR3 is 17 residues long. V gave up 5 bases and J gave up 5 bases; unmatched junction bases: 9. The V gene's germline CDR1 is SGHVS and CDR2 FNYEAQ. This CDR3 is CASSAGLAGGQGETQYF. The CDR3 DNA reads TGTGCCAGCAGCGCGGGACTAGCGGGAGGTCAGGGGGAGACCCAGTACTTC.

This clonotype has more than one count but fewer than ten. The gene calls are TRBV6-5 and TRBJ2-4; either TRBD1 or TRBD2 may supply D (5 bases each). CDR3 length: 14 amino acids. Germline-derived CDR1 and CDR2 are MNHEY and SVGAGI. V was cut by 0 bases and J by 12 bases, with 15 bases left in between. The CDR3 DNA sequence: TGTGCCAGCAGTTACTCGAGAGGGACGAACGGTCAGTACTTC. This encodes CASSYSRGTNGQYF.

The V call is TRBV4-2, the J call TRBJ2-1; D is undetermined. The CDR3 has 15 residues. CDR1 is LGHNA, CDR2 YNFKEQ, per germline. Trimming pared 5 bases from V and 2 bases from J, leaving 13 bases between. DNA of the CDR3: TGTGCCAGCAGCACCGTCAGCGAGGCCTACAATGAGCAGTTCTTC. Translation gives CASSTVSEAYNEQFF.

This chain uses TRBV2 with TRBJ1-6, with unresolved D. V was cut by 8 bases and J by 7 bases, with 12 bases left in between. The CDR3 length is 13 residues. Looked up from germline, CDR1 is SNHLY and CDR2 is FYNNEI. CDR3 DNA sequence: TGTGCCAGCTGGGCAGCGGTCAATTCACCCCTCCACTTT. Translated, it gives CASWAAVNSPLHF.

The chain links TRBV27 to TRBJ1-2; possibly TRBD1 for D (5 bases). The CDR3 has 13 residues. The V gene's germline CDR1 is MNHEY and CDR2 SMNVEV (reference sequence). Trimming stripped 8 bases from V and 4 bases from J, with 14 bases between. CDR3 coding DNA: TGTGCCAGCCGGGACCCCTGGGGCTATGGCTACACCTTC. It translates to CASRDPWGYGYTF.